The 23 T cell receptor beta chains reported below all come from one sample, sequenced in a study of PD-1 blockade in classical Hodgkin lymphoma (TCRdb year 2020). The library was prepared using the immunoSEQ multiplex PCR assay. TCRdb provides this immuneACCESS table in a form limited to in-frame rearrangements. Some clones are lacking; in checked studies, under half of them reflect an unresolved V gene, and why the rest are absent is not known. Counted in this sample were 25,000 to 35,000 clones; 88% of them appeared once. The biggest ten clones account for roughly 1.2% of the sample. Explained via the paper, the time point label denotes: newly diagnosed, previously untreated cHL patient sample. Magnetic negative selection with a Miltenyi CD4+ T cell isolation kit was used to purify CD4+ T cells from thawed PBMCs. The sequencing input was CD4+ T cells from blood. The receptor source for this set is a human donor with classical Hodgkin lymphoma.

The chain joins TRBV4-2 to TRBJ2-7; 8 bases are a match to TRBD2. The germline V gene has CDR1 LGHNA and CDR2 YNFKEQ. The J segment lost 7 bases and the V segment lost 1 base, leaving 27 bases of the junction unmatched. The CDR3 extends over 21 amino acids. CDR3 sequence: CASSQVPGLGREARNPKEQYF. CDR3 bases: TGTGCCAGCAGCCAAGTCCCCGGACTAGGGCGGGAGGCCCGAAACCCTAAAGAGCAGTACTTC.

This chain links TRBV29-1 with TRBJ2-1, with 9 bases matching TRBD1. Per germline, CDR1 SQVTM and CDR2 ANQGSEA. CDR3 size: 13 residues. V was pared by 7 bases and J by 7 bases, with 8 bases of the junction left unmatched. CDR3 coding DNA: TGCAGCGCCGAACAGGGGGCGTTGAATGAGCAGTTCTTC. Its protein is CSAEQGALNEQFF.

This chain connects TRBV5-1 to TRBJ2-3; 10 bases line up with TRBD1. From germline, CDR1 is SGHRS and CDR2 YFSETQ. V dropped 4 bases and J dropped 0; count of bases not matched to a gene: 2. This CDR3 comprises 15 residues. The CDR3 here is CASSTDRGSTDTQYF. Written as DNA, the CDR3 is TGCGCCAGCAGCACGGACAGGGGGAGCACAGATACGCAGTATTTT. Variable domain in full (rest from reference TRBV5-1 and TRBJ2-3): KAGVTQTPRYLIKTRGQQVTLSCSPISGHRSVSWYQQTPGQGLQFLFEYFSETQRNKGNFPGRFSGRQFSNSRSEMNVSTLELGDSALYLCASSTDRGSTDTQYFGPGTRLTVL.

The CDR3 is CASMGEANQPQHF. The DNA of the CDR3 is TGTGCCAGCATGGGGGAGGCCAATCAGCCCCAGCATTTT. The chain has TRBV2 and TRBJ1-5; perhaps TRBD1 as D (5 bases). Trimming stripped 7 bases from V and 3 bases from J, with 10 bases between. The CDR3 has 13 residues. Germline V gives CDR1 SNHLY, CDR2 FYNNEI.

CDR3 nucleotides: TGTGCCAGTAGTGCAGGGGGCTATGGCTACACCTTC. Protein sequence: CASSAGGYGYTF. The rearrangement joins TRBV19 to TRBJ1-2; 7 bases fit TRBD1. The J segment lost 4 bases and the V segment lost 5 bases, leaving 1 base of the junction unmatched. CDR3 length: 12 residues. Germline V gives CDR1 LNHDA, CDR2 SQIVND (reference sequence). Combining the CDR3 with reference TRBV19 and TRBJ1-2 gives the whole variable domain DGGITQSPKYLFRKEGQNVTLSCEQNLNHDAMYWYRQDPGQGLRLIYYSQIVNDFQKGDIAEGYSVSREKKESFPLTVTSAQKNPTAFYLCASSAGGYGYTFGSGTRLTVV.

CDR3 amino acids: CASSLVPGKFEKLFF. The CDR3 DNA follows: TGCGCCAGCAGCTTGGTCCCGGGCAAGTTTGAAAAACTGTTTTTT. The chain employs TRBV5-1 and TRBJ1-4; the D is unclear. CDR1 SGHRS and CDR2 YFSETQ come from the germline V gene. CDR3 length: 15 residues. Trimming pared 0 bases from V and 7 bases from J, leaving 13 bases between.

This clone showed up just a few times. J is TRBJ2-7 and V is TRBV7-3; weak D call: TRBD2 (5 bases). The CDR3 spans 15 residues. In germline, CDR1 is SGHTA, CDR2 FQGTGA. Trimming took 5 bases from V and 3 from J, leaving 17 bases between them. This CDR3 is CASSPGLGADYEQYF. CDR3 DNA: TGTGCCAGCAGCCCAGGCCTTGGAGCGGACTACGAGCAGTACTTC.

This chain uses TRBV5-1 with TRBJ2-3; D remains ambiguous. V was cut by 4 bases and J by 5 bases, with 11 bases left in between. There are 13 residues in the CDR3. Germline V CDR1 and CDR2: SGHRS, YFSETQ. CDR3 sequence reads: CASSPIYGDTQYF. The CDR3 DNA follows: TGCGCCAGCAGCCCGATTTACGGAGATACGCAGTATTTT.

This clone came up once. This chain links TRBV14 with TRBJ2-2; D is possibly TRBD1 or TRBD2 (5 bases each). The CDR3 is 13 residues long. V was cut by 6 bases and J by 6 bases, with 11 bases left in between. In germline, CDR1 is SGHDN, CDR2 FVKESK. The CDR3 protein is CASRGPPAGELFF. The CDR3 DNA sequence: TGTGCCAGCAGGGGACCTCCCGCCGGGGAGCTGTTTTTT.

The rearrangement links TRBV25-1 to TRBJ1-2; tentatively, D is TRBD1 (6 bases). Trimming took off 4 bases at V and 4 bases at J, with 13 bases between the two ends. There are 14 residues in the CDR3. CDR1 is MGHDK, CDR2 SYGVNS, per germline. This CDR3 is CASSVRTGAYGYTF. The DNA for the CDR3 is TGTGCCAGCAGTGTAAGAACGGGGGCCTATGGCTACACCTTC.

The gene calls are TRBV5-1 and TRBJ2-5; D might be TRBD2 (5 bases). Germline assignment: CDR1 SGHRS and CDR2 YFSETQ. Trimming cost V 2 bases and J 4 bases, with 6 bases left between them. CDR3 length: 12 amino acids. CDR3 DNA: TGCGCCAGCAGCTTACGGGGAGAGACCCAGTACTTC. Encoded protein: CASSLRGETQYF.

The rearrangement joins TRBV11-2 to TRBJ1-2, with TRBD1 matching 8 bases. Per germline, CDR1 SGHAT and CDR2 FQNNGV. V trimming: 6 bases; J trimming: 9 bases; junction bases outside the gene matches: 12. This CDR3 has 14 amino acids. The CDR3 here is CASSQDQGALSYTF. The CDR3, as DNA: TGTGCCAGCAGTCAGGACCAGGGGGCGCTGAGCTACACCTTC.

In this sample, this clone turned up once. The chain couples TRBV28 to TRBJ2-1; unclear D gene. CDR1 is MDHEN, CDR2 SYDVKM, per germline. V gave up 3 bases and J gave up 14 bases, with 8 bases separating them. CDR3 length: 10 residues. The CDR3 bases are TGTGCCAGCAGTTTTGGGGTAAAGTTCTTC. It is translated as CASSFGVKFF.

The CDR3 spells CASSTGRADTQYF. CDR3 coding DNA: TGTGCCAGCAGCACGGGTAGGGCAGATACGCAGTATTTT. This chain links TRBV5-6 with TRBJ2-3; D is ambiguous. The CDR3 contains 13 residues. Trimming cost V 4 bases and J 4 bases, with 10 bases left between them. Germline CDR1 and CDR2: SGHDT and YYEEEE.

This clone was observed a handful of times. This chain uses TRBV14 with TRBJ1-1; no reliable D call. The CDR3 is 14 residues long. Trimming cost V 3 bases and J 1 base, with 9 bases left between them. Germline V gene lookup returns CDR1 SGHDN and CDR2 FVKESK. The CDR3: CASSHGLRNTEAFF. The CDR3 DNA sequence: TGTGCCAGCAGCCATGGACTTAGGAACACTGAAGCTTTCTTT.

The chain is built from TRBV25-1 and TRBJ2-5; tentative D call: TRBD2 (7 bases). There are 14 residues in the CDR3. Trimming took off 7 bases at V and 5 bases at J, with 17 bases between the two ends. Per the germline V gene, CDR1 is MGHDK and CDR2 is SYGVNS. In DNA form, the CDR3 reads TGTGCCAGCAAGAGGGGGGGGAGGGTGGAGACCCAGTACTTC. Translated: CASKRGGRVETQYF.

For the CDR3, the DNA is TGTGCCACCAGGCCTAGCGGGAGGTACAATGAGCAGTTCTTC. Amino acid sequence: CATRPSGRYNEQFF. The chain couples TRBV15 to TRBJ2-1; 11 bases fit TRBD2. J gave up 4 bases and V 6 bases, and 2 bases lay outside the gene matches. This CDR3 region has 14 residues. CDR1 and CDR2 from the germline V gene are LNHNV and YYDKDF (reference sequence).

V usage is TRBV6-1 and J usage is TRBJ2-1; D perhaps matches TRBD2 (5 bases). The V end lost 9 bases, the J end lost 4 bases, and 13 bases lay between the germline ends. This CDR3 has 13 amino acids. From germline, CDR1 is MNHNS and CDR2 SASEGT. The DNA of the CDR3 is TGTGCCAGTATCCGGGATCTTTACAATGAGCAGTTCTTC. Its translation: CASIRDLYNEQFF.

This chain joins TRBV7-2 and TRBJ2-2; tentative D call: TRBD1 (6 bases). Germline values: CDR1 SGHTA, CDR2 FQGNSA. CDR3 length: 16 residues. V gave up 4 bases and J gave up 4 bases, with 16 bases separating them. The CDR3 sequence: CASSSPWGRVTGELFF. CDR3 in DNA: TGTGCCAGCAGCTCCCCATGGGGGCGAGTCACCGGGGAGCTGTTTTTT. Supplemented by reference TRBV7-2 and TRBJ2-2, the full variable domain reads GAGVSQSPSNKVTEKGKDVELRCDPISGHTALYWYRQSLGQGLEFLIYFQGNSAPDKSGLPSDRFSAERTGGSVSTLTIQRTQQEDSAVYLCASSSPWGRVTGELFFGEGSRLTVL.

CDR3 nucleotides: TGCAGCGTTGGTGAGGGTAACTATGGCTACACCTTC. It encodes CSVGEGNYGYTF. The chain uses TRBV29-1 and TRBJ1-2; D is uncertain. Looked up from germline, CDR1 is SQVTM and CDR2 is ANQGSEA. This CDR3 is built from 12 residues. V lost 4 bases to trimming and J lost 1 base, with 7 bases between them.

The CDR3 DNA sequence: TGTGCCCGCAATACCGGGACCGGCAGCTCCTACGAGCAGTACGTC. It is translated as CARNTGTGSSYEQYV. The genes are TRBV9 and TRBJ2-7; possibly TRBD1 or TRBD2 for D (5 bases each). Trimming took off 10 bases at V and 0 bases at J, with 20 bases between the two ends. The CDR3 contains 15 residues. The germline gives CDR1 SGDLS, CDR2 YYNGEE.

The rearrangement links TRBV6-1 to TRBJ2-1; weak D call: TRBD2 (6 bases). CDR3 length equals 14 residues. Germline V CDR1 and CDR2: MNHNS, SASEGT. Trimming took off 6 bases at V and 5 bases at J, with 14 bases between the two ends. The CDR3 loop is CASRTGAADNEQFF. DNA for the CDR3: TGTGCCAGCAGGACGGGAGCGGCCGACAATGAGCAGTTCTTC.

The chain couples TRBV30 to TRBJ2-3; possible D gene TRBD2, 6 bases. This CDR3 contains 13 residues. Trimming cost V 4 bases and J 4 bases, with 12 bases left between them. CDR1 and CDR2 from the germline V gene are GTSNPN and SVGIG (reference sequence). The CDR3 DNA follows: TGTGCCTGGAATGAGGGCGGGGCAGATACGCAGTATTTT. Translated: CAWNEGGADTQYF.